Presented here are 11 T cell receptor beta chains from one specimen sequenced in a study of T cell repertoires in cytomegalovirus infection. These TCRs' antigens remain unknown. TCRdb ran MiXCR on the reads and lists one entry per CDR3 protein. The data show approximately 990,000 distinct CDR3 sequences, roughly 30% seen once. The sequencing used cultured CD8+ T cells from PBMCs, collected from culture after CMV antigen stimulation. The receptors here all came from a human donor in good health (CMV status not recorded). Some clones in this sample may be carry-over from other donors' samples.

This clonotype has more than one count but fewer than ten. This chain links TRBV6-6 with TRBJ1-1; 7 nucleotides line up with TRBD1. Trimming removed 5 bases from V and 7 bases from J; junction bases left unmatched: 13. From germline, CDR1 is MNHNY and CDR2 SVGAGI (reference sequence). This CDR3 is built from 15 residues. DNA of the CDR3: TGTGCCAGCAGTCCCTTCCGGGCCCAGGGGGGTGAAGCTTTCTTT. Protein sequence: CASSPFRAQGGEAFF.

This clonotype was seen many times. The chain links TRBV12-3 or TRBV12-4 to TRBJ1-1, with 7 bases fitting TRBD1. V shed 3 bases, J shed 3 bases, and the junction held 1 base outside the gene matches. This CDR3 has 13 residues. For the CDR3, the DNA is TGTGCCAGCAGTTTCACAGGGGACACTGAAGCTTTCTTT. Amino acids: CASSFTGDTEAFF.

J is TRBJ1-5 and V is TRBV7-6; TRBD1 agrees at 11 bases. Germline CDR1 and CDR2: SGHVS and FNYEAQ. The CDR3 runs 20 residues. Unmatched junction bases numbered 20, after V lost 10 bases and J lost 0 bases. CDR3 residues: CATPEKRVDRGLLSNQPQHF. CDR3 DNA sequence: TGTGCCACCCCGGAGAAGAGAGTGGACAGGGGGCTACTTAGCAATCAGCCCCAGCATTTT.

This chain joins TRBV6-1 and TRBJ2-1; D unresolved. The V end was cut by 1 base, the J end by 3 bases, with 13 bases between. Germline V gene data show CDR1 as MNHNS and CDR2 as SASEGT. CDR3 size: 16 residues. The CDR3 sequence is CASSEDLRHFYNEQFF. As DNA, the CDR3 is TGTGCCAGCAGTGAAGATTTAAGGCACTTCTACAATGAGCAGTTCTTC.

The rearrangement uses TRBV12-5 and TRBJ1-1, with D uncertain. The V and J ends lost 1 base and 12 bases respectively, with 12 bases between them. In germline, CDR1 is LGHNT, CDR2 FRNRAP. This CDR3 spans 12 amino acids. In DNA, the CDR3 is TGTGCTAGTGGTTTGGCCGGGCGACGGACTTTCTTT. This translates into CASGLAGRRTFF. Filled out from reference TRBV12-5 and TRBJ1-1, the complete variable domain reads DARVTQTPRHKVTEMGQEVTMRCQPILGHNTVFWYRQTMMQGLELLAYFRNRAPLDDSGMPKDRFSAEMPDATLATLKIQPSEPRDSAVYFCASGLAGRRTFFGQGTRLTVV.

This clonotype was seen only a few times. The rearrangement uses TRBV19 and TRBJ2-6; a weak D match, TRBD1 (6 bases). The CDR3 consists of 15 residues. The V gene's germline CDR1 is LNHDA and CDR2 SQIVND (reference sequence). V shed 2 bases and J shed 2 bases, with 7 bases lying between them. The CDR3 protein is CASSIYRAGANVLTF. For the CDR3, the DNA is TGTGCCAGTAGTATATACAGGGCTGGGGCCAACGTCCTGACTTTC.

This clonotype was picked up many times. This chain joins TRBV7-8 and TRBJ2-1; 9 bases fit TRBD1. Germline CDR1 SGHVS, CDR2 FQNEAQ. This CDR3 has 15 amino acids. V lost 4 bases to trimming and J lost 8 bases; unmatched junction nucleotides: 9. CDR3 loop: CASSSAGTGTHEQFF. The CDR3 region has the DNA TGTGCCAGCAGCTCTGCCGGGACAGGGACCCATGAGCAGTTCTTC.

The DNA for the CDR3 is TGTGCCAGCAGTGAAGTGGATTACAATGAGCAGTTCTTC. The encoded protein is CASSEVDYNEQFF. The rearrangement links TRBV2 to TRBJ2-1; the D is unclear. This CDR3 is 13 amino acids long. Between the trimmed V and J ends, which lost 1 base and 4 bases, there was a span of 5 bases. Looked up from germline, CDR1 is SNHLY and CDR2 is FYNNEI.

This clonotype was counted once. The genes are TRBV10-3 and TRBJ2-5, with 8 bases that match TRBD2. Per germline, CDR1 ENHRY and CDR2 SYGVKD. The CDR3 loop spans 15 amino acids. V was clipped by 5 bases and J by 2 bases; unmatched bases: 7. The CDR3 nucleotides are TGTGCCATCAGTTGGACGGGGGGGAGGCAAGAGACCCAGTACTTC. Protein: CAISWTGGRQETQYF.

The genes are TRBV5-1 and TRBJ1-6; no clear D. Trimming took off 0 bases at V and 0 bases at J, with 13 bases between the two ends. This CDR3 has 18 residues. Germline assignment: CDR1 SGHRS and CDR2 YFSETQ. The CDR3 DNA follows: TGCGCCAGCAGCTTGGGGAAGGGTCCCTCCTCCTATAATTCACCCCTCCACTTT. It translates to CASSLGKGPSSYNSPLHF.

The rearrangement joins TRBV18 to TRBJ2-2, with 8 bases matching TRBD2. CDR1 is KGHSH, CDR2 LQKENI, per germline. CDR3 size: 19 residues. The V segment lost 3 bases and the J segment 0 bases; nucleotides outside the gene matches: 12. The CDR3 spells CASSPQAGAPLSNTGELFF. The CDR3 nucleotides are TGTGCCAGCTCACCCCAAGCGGGGGCCCCTCTTTCGAACACCGGGGAGCTGTTTTTT.